A selection of T cell receptor beta chains follows, all from one sample in a study of naive CD8 T cells in extremely preterm neonates. The table came from immunoSEQ multiplex PCR; TCRdb's copy has only in-frame clones and leaves some out. The sample has several thousand clones, roughly 98% seen once. The sample was naive CD8+ T cells from blood. These receptors were collected from a human donor in good health. CDR3s leave out the opening cysteine and the closing phenylalanine or tryptophan. The order of the fields is clone size, V gene, CDR3 protein. Size is omitted from some rows. Given values are once, few, many or a class for expanded clones.

abundance: -
v_gene: TRBV11-2
CDR3aa: ASSLDWGLGNQPQH

abundance: -
v_gene: TRBV6-5
CDR3aa: ASSTGEGSYEQY

abundance: -
v_gene: TRBV7-3
CDR3aa: ASSSRTSGSEQF

abundance: -
v_gene: TRBV19
CDR3aa: ASSSAGRGYEQY

abundance: -
v_gene: TRBV19
CDR3aa: ASSIAQAGPYGYT

abundance: -
v_gene: TRBV6-6
CDR3aa: ASSYSAGASYEQY

abundance: -
v_gene: TRBV25-1
CDR3aa: ASSSTSAWTQY

abundance: -
v_gene: TRBV28
CDR3aa: ASSFSLAGGRGETQY

abundance: -
v_gene: TRBV5-1
CDR3aa: ASSLGTFPYEQY

abundance: -
v_gene: TRBV4-3
CDR3aa: ASSQDMAGAYNEQF

abundance: -
v_gene: TRBV27
CDR3aa: ASRTDTRGYT

abundance: -
v_gene: TRBV15
CDR3aa: ATSRGRQGRYNEQF

abundance: -
v_gene: TRBV7-6
CDR3aa: ASSRTSGGSDEQF

abundance: once
v_gene: TRBV29-1
CDR3aa: SVEGTGAWETQY

abundance: -
v_gene: TRBV27
CDR3aa: ASSLQGTPNQPQH

abundance: -
v_gene: TRBV28
CDR3aa: ASSGDSYSNQPQH

abundance: -
v_gene: TRBV13
CDR3aa: ASSSDETGDHRTQY

abundance: -
v_gene: TRBV19
CDR3aa: ASSIRDTHQPQH

abundance: -
v_gene: TRBV4-1
CDR3aa: ASSQPLSGTGGHPQH

abundance: -
v_gene: TRBV4-1
CDR3aa: ASSQGLAYEQY

abundance: once
v_gene: TRBV7-9
CDR3aa: ASSTGTGFYSDNQPQH

abundance: -
v_gene: TRBV9
CDR3aa: ASSVGGI

abundance: -
v_gene: TRBV4-2
CDR3aa: ASSQWTGDYNEQF

abundance: -
v_gene: TRBV9
CDR3aa: ASSSTGGTDTQY

abundance: -
v_gene: TRBV5-4
CDR3aa: ASSLWGTGYPGELF

abundance: -
v_gene: TRBV5-5
CDR3aa: ASSPGTSGRPHEQF

abundance: -
v_gene: TRBV4-2
CDR3aa: ASSQGRGPITNEKLF

abundance: -
v_gene: TRBV10-3
CDR3aa: AISDGDSYEQY

abundance: -
v_gene: TRBV11-2
CDR3aa: ASSLEGLSQETQY

abundance: -
v_gene: TRBV19
CDR3aa: ASSIRSSGYNEQF

abundance: -
v_gene: TRBV11-2
CDR3aa: ASSWGRAEAF

abundance: once
v_gene: TRBV5-3
CDR3aa: ARSSRGRETNTEAF

abundance: once
v_gene: TRBV13
CDR3aa: ASSFGTGYNEQF

abundance: -
v_gene: TRBV4-2
CDR3aa: ASSQDGRPSSGNTIY

abundance: -
v_gene: TRBV7-9
CDR3aa: ASSLEVRGSAYGYT

abundance: -
v_gene: TRBV25-1
CDR3aa: ASSEYKGSKNIQY

abundance: -
v_gene: TRBV7-9
CDR3aa: ASSLAGTGIGETQY

abundance: once
v_gene: TRBV5-8
CDR3aa: ASSSEDRARGYNEQF

abundance: -
v_gene: TRBV23-1
CDR3aa: ASSPAGQGAWWNTEAF

abundance: -
v_gene: TRBV28
CDR3aa: ASSPPGWEGGQPQH

abundance: -
v_gene: TRBV6-5
CDR3aa: ASIMYGGDPYEQY

abundance: -
v_gene: TRBV19
CDR3aa: ASSLGQGYEQY

abundance: once
v_gene: TRBV6-5
CDR3aa: ASSNNRGYNSPLH

abundance: -
v_gene: TRBV27
CDR3aa: ASSATLAGGPRGEF

abundance: -
v_gene: TRBV13
CDR3aa: ASSHRGEETQY

abundance: -
v_gene: TRBV18
CDR3aa: ASSPNIRQANIQY

abundance: -
v_gene: TRBV4-2
CDR3aa: ASSQVQRKSSYNEQF

abundance: once
v_gene: TRBV4-2
CDR3aa: ASSDAWDRTYGYT

abundance: -
v_gene: TRBV23-1
CDR3aa: ASRGGAVDSPLH

abundance: once
v_gene: TRBV5-4
CDR3aa: ASSSGTGGLEAF

abundance: -
v_gene: TRBV25-1
CDR3aa: ASKRGASSYNEQF

abundance: -
v_gene: TRBV7-9
CDR3aa: ASSLAQGDYEQY

abundance: -
v_gene: TRBV2
CDR3aa: ASRTVLAVGVKETQY

abundance: -
v_gene: TRBV4-1
CDR3aa: ASSHGTVSDGYT

abundance: few
v_gene: TRBV11-2
CDR3aa: ASSWTVDTEAF

abundance: once
v_gene: TRBV4-1
CDR3aa: ASSQGGHMNTEAF

abundance: -
v_gene: TRBV11-2
CDR3aa: ASTNPGLALFGGELF

abundance: -
v_gene: TRBV9
CDR3aa: ASSVSSGRGNTIY

abundance: -
v_gene: TRBV2
CDR3aa: ASSDVGTALNTEAF